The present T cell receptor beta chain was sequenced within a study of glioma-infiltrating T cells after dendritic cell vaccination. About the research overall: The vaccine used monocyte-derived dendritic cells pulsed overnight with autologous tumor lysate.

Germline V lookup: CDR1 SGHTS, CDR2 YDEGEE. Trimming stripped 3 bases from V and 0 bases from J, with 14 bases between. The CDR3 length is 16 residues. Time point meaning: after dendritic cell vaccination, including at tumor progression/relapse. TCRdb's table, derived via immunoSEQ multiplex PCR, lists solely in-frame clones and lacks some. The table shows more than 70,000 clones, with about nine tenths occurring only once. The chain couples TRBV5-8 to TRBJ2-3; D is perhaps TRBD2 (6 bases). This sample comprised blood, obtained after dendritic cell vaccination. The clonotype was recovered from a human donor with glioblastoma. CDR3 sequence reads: CASSSLRGPSTDTQYF. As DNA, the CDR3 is TGTGCCAGCAGCTCCCTGCGGGGTCCTAGCACAGATACGCAGTATTTT. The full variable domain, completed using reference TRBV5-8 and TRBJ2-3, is EAGVTQSPTHLIKTRGQQATLRCSPISGHTSVYWYQQALGLGLQFLLWYDEGEERNRGNFPPRFSGRQFPNYSSELNVNALELEDSALYLCASSSLRGPSTDTQYFGPGTRLTVL.